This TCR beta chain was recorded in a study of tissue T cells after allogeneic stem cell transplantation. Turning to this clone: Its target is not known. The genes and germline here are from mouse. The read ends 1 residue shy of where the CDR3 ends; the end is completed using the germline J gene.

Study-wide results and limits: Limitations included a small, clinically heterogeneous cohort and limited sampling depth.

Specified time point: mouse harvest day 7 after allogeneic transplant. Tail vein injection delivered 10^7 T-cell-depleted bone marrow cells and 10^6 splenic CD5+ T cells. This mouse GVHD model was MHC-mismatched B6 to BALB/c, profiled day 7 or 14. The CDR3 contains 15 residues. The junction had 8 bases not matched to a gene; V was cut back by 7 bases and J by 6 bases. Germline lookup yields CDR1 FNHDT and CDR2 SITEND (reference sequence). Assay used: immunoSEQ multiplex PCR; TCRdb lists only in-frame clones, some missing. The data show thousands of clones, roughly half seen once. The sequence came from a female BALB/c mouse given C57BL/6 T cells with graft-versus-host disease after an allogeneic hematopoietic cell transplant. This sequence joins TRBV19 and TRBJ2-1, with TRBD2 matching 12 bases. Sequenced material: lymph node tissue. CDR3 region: CASVGLGGFLAEQFF. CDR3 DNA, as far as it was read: TGTGCCAGCGTGGGACTGGGGGGTTTTCTTGCTGAGCAGTTC.